These 21 T cell receptor beta chains share one sample of origin, sequenced in a study of T cell responses to AZD1222 COVID-19 vaccine. Clones were read by immunoSEQ multiplex PCR, and TCRdb kept only the in-frame ones, dropping some. The data contain roughly 100,000 clones, over 70% of them seen just once; the ten biggest clones take up around 8.7%. Sample: peripheral blood, taken on day 0 of AZD1222 vaccination. All receptors come from an adult in good health.

The chain has TRBV6-5 and TRBJ1-1; D might be TRBD1 (5 bases). The germline CDR1 and CDR2 sequences are MNHEY and SVGAGI. Deletions cut 7 bases from V and 4 bases from J, with 10 bases between. The CDR3 runs to 12 residues. The CDR3 sequence is CASTGRSTEAFF. The DNA for the CDR3 is TGTGCCAGCACAGGGAGGAGCACTGAAGCTTTCTTT.

The V and J genes are TRBV29-1 and TRBJ1-1; D is ambiguous. Germline lookup yields CDR1 SQVTM and CDR2 ANQGSEA. The germline V and J ends were trimmed by 2 bases and 5 bases, with 18 bases remaining between them. The CDR3 sequence is 15 residues long. The CDR3 sequence: CSVELEGRVGTEAFF. The CDR3 DNA sequence: TGCAGCGTTGAATTAGAGGGCAGAGTAGGGACTGAAGCTTTCTTT.

The chain has TRBV19 and TRBJ1-6, with TRBD1 as a possible D gene (5 bases). The CDR3 covers 13 residues. The germline CDR1 and CDR2 sequences are LNHDA and SQIVND (reference sequence). Trimming took 2 bases from V and 7 from J, leaving 6 bases between them. The CDR3 sequence is CASSIHRNSPLHF. The CDR3, as DNA: TGTGCCAGTAGTATACACAGGAATTCACCCCTCCACTTT.

The rearrangement uses TRBV9 and TRBJ2-2; D not resolved. CDR1 and CDR2 (germline): SGDLS, YYNGEE. The CDR3 is 15 residues long. V dropped 0 bases and J dropped 4 bases, with 10 bases sitting between them. CDR3 amino acids: CASSVGNSFTGELFF. CDR3 coding DNA: TGTGCCAGCAGCGTAGGAAACAGTTTCACCGGGGAGCTGTTTTTT. Full variable domain (remainder filled in from reference TRBV9 and TRBJ2-2): DSGVTQTPKHLITATGQRVTLRCSPRSGDLSVYWYQQSLDQGLQFLIQYYNGEERAKGNILERFSAQQFPDLHSELNLSSLELGDSALYFCASSVGNSFTGELFFGEGSRLTVL.

This sequence joins TRBV9 and TRBJ2-7, with TRBD2 matching 9 bases. Per germline, CDR1 SGDLS and CDR2 YYNGEE. This CDR3 is built from 14 residues. With V trimmed by 0 bases and J by 3 bases, 1 base remained unmatched. The CDR3 loop reads CASSVGAGGYEQYF. The CDR3 DNA is TGTGCCAGCAGCGTAGGAGCGGGGGGCTACGAGCAGTACTTC. Complete variable domain (other parts from reference TRBV9 and TRBJ2-7): DSGVTQTPKHLITATGQRVTLRCSPRSGDLSVYWYQQSLDQGLQFLIQYYNGEERAKGNILERFSAQQFPDLHSELNLSSLELGDSALYFCASSVGAGGYEQYFGPGTRLTVT.

V gene TRBV19 combines with J gene TRBJ2-3; no definite D call. The germline V gene has CDR1 LNHDA and CDR2 SQIVND (reference sequence). V lost 1 base and J 10 bases, leaving 12 bases between the germline ends. This CDR3 contains 13 residues. CDR3 sequence: CASSIALDQAQYF. CDR3 DNA sequence: TGTGCCAGTAGTATAGCCCTGGACCAGGCGCAGTATTTT.

The chain couples TRBV7-2 to TRBJ2-7; D uncertain. Germline V gene lookup returns CDR1 SGHTA and CDR2 FQGNSA. This CDR3 region has 13 residues. V lost 2 bases and J lost 3, with 8 bases in between. CDR3 nucleotides: TGTGCCAGCAGCTTACTCTCTGTCTACGAGCAGTACTTC. Translated, it gives CASSLLSVYEQYF.

This chain joins TRBV7-9 and TRBJ1-1; tentative D call: TRBD1 (6 bases). V was cut by 2 bases and J by 1 base, with 17 bases left in between. This CDR3 has 17 residues. Germline V gene sequence: CDR1 SEHNR, CDR2 FQNEAQ (reference sequence). The chain's CDR3 is CASSLSFGGVWNTEAFF. For the CDR3, the DNA is TGTGCCAGCAGCTTAAGTTTTGGGGGCGTTTGGAACACTGAAGCTTTCTTT.

The chain has TRBV6-5 and TRBJ1-2; 7 nucleotides line up with TRBD1. Trimming at V came to 2 bases and at J to 0 bases, leaving 0 bases not matched to a gene. Germline CDR1 and CDR2: MNHEY and SVGAGI. The CDR3 spans 14 residues. The CDR3 nucleotides read TGTGCCAGCAGTTACAGGGGGCCTAACTATGGCTACACCTTC. It translates to CASSYRGPNYGYTF.

V is TRBV28 and J is TRBJ1-4; D call uncertain. Germline CDR1 reads MDHEN; CDR2 reads SYDVKM. Trimming took 5 bases from V and 3 from J, leaving 4 bases between them. The CDR3 is 12 amino acids. For the CDR3, the DNA is TGTGCCAGCAGTCTGGCTAATGAAAAACTGTTTTTT. This sequence encodes CASSLANEKLFF.

The genes are TRBV3-1 (or the pseudogene TRBV3-2) and TRBJ1-1, with D perhaps TRBD1 (6 bases). CDR3 length: 14 amino acids. V lost 4 bases and J 1 base, leaving 10 bases between the germline ends. Germline CDR1 and CDR2: LGHDT and YNNKEL (reference sequence). The CDR3: CASSPRGPNTEAFF. The CDR3 coding sequence is TGTGCCAGCAGCCCCAGGGGTCCGAACACTGAAGCTTTCTTT.

The chain uses TRBV7-2 and TRBJ1-5; 9 bases are shared with TRBD1. V lost 0 bases and J lost 8; bases outside the gene matches: 5. This CDR3 has 15 amino acids. Per germline, CDR1 SGHTA and CDR2 FQGNSA. CDR3 residues: CASSLAGTGSEPQHF. CDR3 DNA sequence: TGTGCCAGCAGCTTAGCCGGGACAGGGAGTGAGCCCCAGCATTTT.

The CDR3 sequence: CASSSGVGLAGYGETQYF. CDR3 nucleotides: TGTGCCAGCAGCTCTGGAGTGGGACTAGCGGGATACGGGGAGACCCAGTACTTC. The genes are TRBV5-4 and TRBJ2-5; 13 nucleotides align to TRBD2. Looked up from germline, CDR1 is SGHNT and CDR2 is YYREEE (reference sequence). This CDR3 has 18 amino acids. The V gene end was trimmed by 3 bases and the J gene end by 5 bases; junction bases not matched to a gene: 13. The full variable domain, rest sourced from reference TRBV5-4 and TRBJ2-5, is ETGVTQSPTHLIKTRGQQVTLRCSSQSGHNTVSWYQQALGQGPQFIFQYYREEENGRGNFPPRFSGLQFPNYSSELNVNALELDDSALYLCASSSGVGLAGYGETQYFGPGTRLLVL.

This sequence joins TRBV27 and TRBJ1-1; no reliable D call. The CDR3 contains 13 residues. The germline CDR1 and CDR2 sequences are MNHEY and SMNVEV (reference sequence). Trimming removed 8 bases at V and 1 base at J, with 11 bases between. CDR3 protein: CASGLGANTEAFF. Here the CDR3 DNA reads TGTGCCAGCGGGCTGGGCGCGAACACTGAAGCTTTCTTT.

This chain uses TRBV2 with TRBJ1-3, with D possibly matching TRBD1 (5 bases). This CDR3 has 14 residues. The ends were cut back, 8 bases at V and 10 bases at J, with 21 bases in the middle. Germline V CDR1 and CDR2: SNHLY, FYNNEI. CDR3 in DNA: TGTGCCAGCGGCCCCAGAGCTCTCGGGGGGACCATATATTTT. Residues: CASGPRALGGTIYF.

The CDR3 here is CASSPGGTGRETQYF. DNA for the CDR3: TGTGCCAGCAGCCCCGGGGGGACAGGGAGGGAGACCCAGTACTTC. The V and J genes are TRBV7-6 and TRBJ2-5, with 9 bases fitting TRBD1. The germline V gene encodes CDR1 SGHVS and CDR2 FNYEAQ. CDR3 length: 15 residues. The V and J ends lost 5 bases and 5 bases, in that order; junction bases with no gene match: 9. The entire variable domain, with the rest obtained from reference TRBV7-6 and TRBJ2-5, is as follows: GAGVSQSPRYKVTKRGQDVALRCDPISGHVSLYWYRQALGQGPEFLTYFNYEAQQDKSGLPNDRFSAERPEGSISTLTIQRTEQRDSAMYRCASSPGGTGRETQYFGPGTRLLVL.

The chain links TRBV9 to TRBJ2-2; the match to TRBD2 covers 7 bases. The CDR3 totals 15 residues. V trimming: 0 bases; J trimming: 7 bases; junction bases outside the gene matches: 6. Germline values: CDR1 SGDLS, CDR2 YYNGEE. The DNA of the CDR3 is TGTGCCAGCAGCGTAGCGGGAGGTCAAAACGGGGAGCTGTTTTTT. Its translation is CASSVAGGQNGELFF.

The chain is built from TRBV24-1 and TRBJ1-5, with unresolved D. V shed 2 bases and J shed 9 bases, with 10 bases lying between them. This CDR3 has 13 amino acids. Per germline, CDR1 KGHDR and CDR2 SFDVKD. CDR3 protein: CATSDYGSRPQHF. For the CDR3, the DNA is TGTGCCACCAGTGATTATGGGAGCAGGCCCCAGCATTTT.

The rearrangement joins TRBV19 to TRBJ1-6; D call uncertain. CDR1 LNHDA and CDR2 SQIVND come from the germline V gene (reference sequence). Trimming shortened V by 5 bases and J by 7 bases, and 9 bases separated the two germline ends. The CDR3 has 13 residues. The CDR3 spells CASSGRQNSPLHF. The CDR3, as DNA: TGTGCCAGTAGTGGACGGCAAAATTCACCCCTCCACTTT.

This clone was recorded once. The rearrangement links TRBV2 to TRBJ1-1; 7 bases are a match to TRBD1. Trimming took 6 bases from V and 3 from J; bases not matched to a gene: 7. The CDR3 has 14 amino acids. Germline loops: CDR1 SNHLY, CDR2 FYNNEI. The CDR3 DNA reads as TGTGCCAGCAGGAGCGGCAGGGGGGACACTGAAGCTTTCTTT. Encoded protein: CASRSGRGDTEAFF.

The CDR3 protein is CASSRPGPTEAFF. As DNA, the CDR3 is TGTGCCAGCAGTCGCCCCGGGCCTACTGAAGCTTTCTTT. The chain is built from TRBV6-1 and TRBJ1-1; D is unresolved. Trimming cost V 5 bases and J 5 bases, with 12 bases left between them. The CDR3 has 13 amino acids. Germline CDR1 MNHNS, CDR2 SASEGT.